One and the same sample provided the 24 T cell receptor beta chains below, sequenced in a study of blood T cell repertoires in COVID-19 (dated by TCRdb to the early 2020s). Library generation was performed with the immunoSEQ multiplex PCR assay. TCRdb limited this immuneACCESS table to in-frame rearrangements with V and J called. A share of clones is missing; checked studies link under half to unresolved V genes, and the rest is unexplained. The sample table shows about 100,000 clones, and 87% are seen once. The ten most abundant clones make up around 7.2% of the sample. Sample: peripheral blood. These TCRs come from a man younger than 40 in a cohort sampled during active COVID-19.

The chain uses TRBV28 and TRBJ2-2; TRBD1 matches 8 bases. This CDR3 is built from 17 residues. J lost 7 bases, V lost 3 bases, and 13 bases had no gene match. Germline V gene data show CDR1 as MDHEN and CDR2 as SYDVKM. Here the CDR3 DNA reads TGTGCCAGCAGTTTTTCGGGGGCAGGGGGCTGGAGCGGGGAGCTGTTTTTT. It encodes CASSFSGAGGWSGELFF.

The chain links TRBV12-5 to TRBJ1-1, with TRBD1 matching 9 bases. The trim removed 1 base at V and 4 bases at J, leaving 7 bases unmatched. The CDR3 loop spans 16 amino acids. CDR1 is LGHNT, CDR2 FRNRAP, per germline. CDR3 amino acids: CASGLDRGPGSTEAFF. CDR3 bases: TGTGCTAGTGGTTTGGACAGGGGGCCTGGGAGCACTGAAGCTTTCTTT.

The J gene is TRBJ1-5, the V gene TRBV30; TRBD1 aligns across 9 bases. Germline CDR1 is GTSNPN and CDR2 is SVGIG (reference sequence). J lost 5 bases, V lost 4 bases, and 6 bases had no gene match. This CDR3 comprises 14 residues. The CDR3 region has the DNA TGTGCCTGGACTCCCCGGGACAGGGATCAGCCCCAGCATTTT. It translates to CAWTPRDRDQPQHF.

V and J are TRBV4-3 and TRBJ2-1; D may be TRBD2 (6 bases). The CDR3 spans 14 residues. Germline V lookup: CDR1 LGHNA, CDR2 YSLEER. Trimming pared 0 bases from V and 7 bases from J, leaving 10 bases between. This CDR3 reads CASSQDRGRNEQFF. CDR3 coding DNA: TGCGCCAGCAGCCAAGATCGGGGGAGGAATGAGCAGTTCTTC.

This clone has just a few counts. The CDR3 nucleotides read TGCGCCAGCAGCTTGGCTAGCGGGGGGGCAGATACGCAGTATTTT. This gives the protein CASSLASGGADTQYF. The V and J genes are TRBV5-1 and TRBJ2-3; TRBD2 matches at 12 bases. The CDR3 runs to 15 residues. Germline CDR1 and CDR2: SGHRS and YFSETQ. Trimming took 0 bases from V and 4 from J; bases not matched to a gene: 0.

The V gene is TRBV15, the J gene TRBJ1-1; 8 bases agree with TRBD1. With V trimmed by 5 bases and J by 6 bases, 2 bases remained unmatched. CDR3 length: 12 residues. CDR1 and CDR2 from the germline V gene are LNHNV and YYDKDF (reference sequence). The CDR3 protein is CATSPTGAEAFF. In DNA, the CDR3 is TGTGCCACCAGCCCGACAGGGGCTGAAGCTTTCTTT.

Only one count was recorded for this clone. The gene calls are TRBV4-2 and TRBJ1-1, with 9 bases identical to TRBD1. The germline gives CDR1 LGHNA, CDR2 YNFKEQ. This CDR3 comprises 15 residues. Unmatched junction bases numbered 5, after V lost 0 bases and J lost 6 bases. The DNA for the CDR3 is TGTGCCAGCAGCCAAGAGGACAGGGGTAACGCTGAAGCTTTCTTT. The encoded protein is CASSQEDRGNAEAFF.

This sequence joins TRBV5-1 and TRBJ2-5; tentatively, D is TRBD2 (7 bases). The germline V gene encodes CDR1 SGHRS and CDR2 YFSETQ. The CDR3 contains 16 residues. Deletions cut 1 base from V and 2 bases from J, with 15 bases between. CDR3 in amino acids: CASSLSGRGAQETQYF. The CDR3 DNA reads TGCGCCAGCAGCTTGTCGGGCCGGGGGGCACAAGAGACCCAGTACTTC.

V gene TRBV9 combines with J gene TRBJ2-3; 9 positions match TRBD1. Per germline, CDR1 SGDLS and CDR2 YYNGEE. This CDR3 spans 16 amino acids. J was trimmed by 0 bases and V by 4 bases; bases with no gene match: 6. The CDR3 DNA follows: TGTGCCAGCAGCCCCCGGACAGGGGTAAGCACAGATACGCAGTATTTT. Translation gives CASSPRTGVSTDTQYF.

This clone appeared a few times. This chain uses TRBV5-4 with TRBJ1-2, with 8 nucleotides matching TRBD1. Germline V lookup: CDR1 SGHNT, CDR2 YYREEE (reference sequence). The CDR3 contains 14 residues. After removal of 4 bases from V and 3 bases from J, the junction contained 5 bases not matched to a gene. CDR3 bases: TGTGCCAGCAGCACCAAGACAGGGGACTATGGCTACACCTTC. This gives the protein CASSTKTGDYGYTF.

The genes are TRBV30 and TRBJ2-5, with TRBD2 as a possible D gene (6 bases). V was pared by 0 bases and J by 1 base, with 24 bases between. CDR1 and CDR2 (germline): GTSNPN, SVGIG (reference sequence). CDR3 size: 19 residues. This chain's CDR3 is CAWSVGPTDYRTGQETQYF. The DNA of the CDR3 is TGTGCCTGGAGTGTTGGACCAACGGACTACCGTACGGGCCAAGAGACCCAGTACTTC.

The rearrangement links TRBV27 to TRBJ1-5; D unresolved. Germline V gene sequence: CDR1 MNHEY, CDR2 SMNVEV (reference sequence). The CDR3 loop spans 13 amino acids. Deletions cut 5 bases from V and 7 bases from J, with 12 bases between. The CDR3 loop is CASSPTIVQPQHF. CDR3 in DNA: TGTGCCAGCAGTCCCACTATAGTCCAGCCCCAGCATTTT.

The chain combines TRBV5-4 with TRBJ2-6; 10 bases align to TRBD1. The CDR3 extends over 16 amino acids. CDR1 and CDR2 from the germline V gene are SGHNT and YYREEE (reference sequence). V shed 3 bases and J 9 bases; nucleotides not matched to a gene: 9. CDR3 in amino acids: CASSSGQGIFGNVLTF. In DNA form, the CDR3 reads TGTGCCAGCAGCTCGGGACAGGGGATTTTTGGCAACGTCCTGACTTTC.

The chain carries TRBV19 and TRBJ2-1, with 7 bases that match TRBD1. With V trimmed by 4 bases and J by 8 bases, 8 bases remained unmatched. CDR3 size: 14 residues. Germline V gene data show CDR1 as LNHDA and CDR2 as SQIVND (reference sequence). The CDR3 loop is CASSSRQGVDEQFF. The CDR3 coding sequence is TGTGCCAGTAGTAGTAGGCAGGGGGTTGATGAGCAGTTCTTC.

The chain is built from TRBV30 and TRBJ2-7; TRBD2 matches at 7 bases. CDR1 and CDR2 from the germline V gene are GTSNPN and SVGIG (reference sequence). The CDR3 is 11 residues long. V was clipped by 7 bases and J by 3 bases; unmatched bases: 3. CDR3: CAFGGIYEQYF. The CDR3 DNA sequence: TGTGCCTTCGGGGGGATCTACGAGCAGTACTTC.

The V and J genes are TRBV6-4 and TRBJ2-3, with 10 bases matching TRBD2. The germline CDR1 and CDR2 sequences are MRHNA and SNTAGT. V shed 0 bases and J 3 bases; nucleotides not matched to a gene: 3. The CDR3 has 16 residues. CDR3 in amino acids: CASSDSASGGTDTQYF. The DNA for the CDR3 is TGTGCCAGCAGTGACTCGGCTAGCGGGGGAACAGATACGCAGTATTTT.

A few counts support this clone. V is TRBV7-9 and J is TRBJ2-7; D is ambiguous. Trimming shortened V by 2 bases and J by 10 bases, and 9 bases separated the two germline ends. From germline, CDR1 is SEHNR and CDR2 FQNEAQ (reference sequence). The CDR3 extends over 11 amino acids. In DNA, the CDR3 is TGTGCCAGCAGCTTACTACTCGAACAGTACTTC. Protein sequence: CASSLLLEQYF.

The chain carries TRBV14 and TRBJ2-7, with 7 bases that match TRBD2. The germline gives CDR1 SGHDN, CDR2 FVKESK. CDR3 length: 18 residues. The trim removed 5 bases at V and 3 bases at J, leaving 19 bases unmatched. CDR3 protein: CASSSGSLRRLAGYEQYF. The DNA of the CDR3 is TGTGCCAGCAGCTCAGGTAGCCTCAGGAGATTAGCGGGCTACGAGCAGTACTTC. Full variable domain (outside the CDR3, taken from reference TRBV14 and TRBJ2-7): EAGVTQFPSHSVIEKGQTVTLRCDPISGHDNLYWYRRVMGKEIKFLLHFVKESKQDESGMPNNRFLAERTGGTYSTLKVQPAELEDSGVYFCASSSGSLRRLAGYEQYFGPGTRLTVT.

The chain has TRBV18 and TRBJ1-5; D unresolved. Deletions cut 5 bases from V and 3 bases from J, with 11 bases between. CDR3 length: 14 residues. Germline V gene data show CDR1 as KGHSH and CDR2 as LQKENI. CDR3 protein: CASSSAEPNQPQHF. For the CDR3, the DNA is TGTGCCAGCTCATCCGCGGAACCCAATCAGCCCCAGCATTTT.

The V gene is TRBV7-9, the J gene TRBJ2-7; TRBD1 matches 8 bases. V shed 5 bases and J 5 bases; nucleotides not matched to a gene: 2. The V gene's germline CDR1 is SEHNR and CDR2 FQNEAQ (reference sequence). The length of the CDR3 is 12 residues. The CDR3 DNA sequence: TGTGCCAGCAGCACACAGGGGGACGAGCAGTACTTC. This codes for CASSTQGDEQYF.

The CDR3 coding sequence is TGTGCCAGCTCAGCGACTAGGGGAAGCTCCTACGAGCAGTACTTC. This gives the protein CASSATRGSSYEQYF. The chain is built from TRBV18 and TRBJ2-7; D is perhaps TRBD2 (6 bases). The V gene lost 5 bases and the J gene lost 0 bases, with 14 bases spanning the gap. Germline lookup yields CDR1 KGHSH and CDR2 LQKENI. The CDR3 consists of 15 residues.

The chain couples TRBV7-3 to TRBJ2-7, with a weak D call TRBD2 (5 bases). Trimming pared 5 bases from V and 7 bases from J, leaving 15 bases between. Germline V gives CDR1 SGHTA, CDR2 FQGTGA. This CDR3 has 13 residues. The CDR3 protein is CASSPDSQREQYF. The CDR3 DNA follows: TGTGCCAGCAGCCCCGATAGTCAGCGGGAGCAGTACTTC. Looking up the rest from reference TRBV7-3 and TRBJ2-7 gives the full variable domain: GAGVSQTPSNKVTEKGKYVELRCDPISGHTALYWYRQSLGQGPEFLIYFQGTGAADDSGLPNDRFFAVRPEGSVSTLKIQRTERGDSAVYLCASSPDSQREQYFGPGTRLTVT.

CDR3 amino acids: CAISGGRGAFF. The DNA of the CDR3 is TGTGCCATCAGTGGGGGGAGGGGAGCTTTCTTT. The chain has TRBV10-3 and TRBJ1-1; perhaps TRBD1 as D (5 bases). V was pared by 4 bases and J by 10 bases, with 10 bases between. Germline V gives CDR1 ENHRY, CDR2 SYGVKD. The CDR3 has 11 amino acids.

The chain couples TRBV6-5 to TRBJ1-6, with a tentative D call TRBD1 (5 bases). CDR3 length equals 14 residues. V was trimmed by 6 bases and J by 9 bases, leaving 15 bases between them. Looked up from germline, CDR1 is MNHEY and CDR2 is SVGAGI. CDR3 sequence (DNA): TGTGCCAGCAGGGAGGACACGGGAGGTTCACCCCTCCACTTT. Residues: CASREDTGGSPLHF.